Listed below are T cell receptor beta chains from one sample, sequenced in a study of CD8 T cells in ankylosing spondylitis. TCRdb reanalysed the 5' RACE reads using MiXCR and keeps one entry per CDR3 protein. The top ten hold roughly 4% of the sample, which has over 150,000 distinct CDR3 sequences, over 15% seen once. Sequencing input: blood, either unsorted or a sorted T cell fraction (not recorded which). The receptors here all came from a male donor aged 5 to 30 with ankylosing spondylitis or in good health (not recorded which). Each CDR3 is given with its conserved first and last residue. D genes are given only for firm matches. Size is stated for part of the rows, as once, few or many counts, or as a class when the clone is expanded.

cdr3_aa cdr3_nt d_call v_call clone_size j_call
CASSLATEYEQYF TGTGCCAGCAGCTTAGCGACAGAATACGAGCAGTACTTC - TRBV7-2 many TRBJ2-7
CASSSSGTSETYNEQFF TGTGCCAGCAGCTCGTCGGGGACTAGCGAAACTTACAATGAGCAGTTCTTC TRBD2 TRBV7-6 few TRBJ2-1
CASSLGGTGSYNEQFF TGTGCCAGCAGCTTAGGTGGGACAGGCTCCTACAATGAGCAGTTCTTC TRBD1 TRBV7-2 few TRBJ2-1
CSVGQGVYYEQFF TGCAGCGTAGGACAGGGGGTTTATTATGAGCAGTTCTTC TRBD1 TRBV29-1 - TRBJ2-1
CSASRQGWNIQYF TGCAGTGCTAGTAGACAGGGGTGGAACATTCAGTACTTC TRBD1 TRBV20-1 - TRBJ2-4
CASSSSGLAGGTDTQYF TGTGCCAGCAGTTCCTCCGGACTAGCGGGAGGCACAGATACGCAGTATTTT TRBD2 TRBV6-6 few TRBJ2-3
CASRTGDGDTQYF TGTGCCAGTCGAACGGGGGATGGAGATACGCAGTATTTT - TRBV12-3/TRBV12-4 many TRBJ2-3
CTSSQGPRGEQYF TGCACCAGCAGCCAAGGACCCCGGGGTGAGCAGTACTTC - TRBV1 - TRBJ2-7
CASKGLAGTYTDTQYF TGTGCCAGCAAGGGACTAGCGGGGACTTACACAGATACGCAGTATTTT TRBD2 TRBV12-3/TRBV12-4 many TRBJ2-3
CASSSPGQVTGANVLTF TGTGCCAGCAGCTCCCCGGGACAGGTTACTGGGGCCAACGTCCTGACTTTC TRBD1 TRBV7-8 - TRBJ2-6
CASAPIPGGSFYNEQFF TGTGCCAGCGCACCGATCCCAGGGGGTTCTTTTTACAATGAGCAGTTCTTC TRBD1 TRBV6-6 many TRBJ2-1
CASSQGVNNNQPQHF TGCGCCAGCAGCCAAGGGGTAAATAACAATCAGCCCCAGCATTTT - TRBV4-3 many TRBJ1-5
CASSDSGTQYNEQFF TGTGCCAGCAGTGACTCGGGGACACAATACAATGAGCAGTTCTTC - TRBV6-4 many TRBJ2-1
CASSAGTVQETQYF TGTGCCAGCAGCGCCGGGACAGTTCAAGAGACCCAGTACTTC TRBD1 TRBV5-4 many TRBJ2-5
CASSLGAGTALQFF TGTGCCAGCAGTTTAGGGGCGGGAACAGCCCTACAGTTCTTC - TRBV12-3/TRBV12-4 - TRBJ2-1
CASSQGAGTTNEKLFF TGTGCCAGCAGCCAAGGCGCGGGGACAACTAATGAAAAACTGTTTTTT - TRBV3-1 many TRBJ1-4
CASSQDRRESYHNEQFF TGCGCCAGCAGCCAAGATCGGCGGGAGTCGTACCACAATGAGCAGTTCTTC TRBD2 TRBV4-3 - TRBJ2-1
CASSLAPLGLGALDTQYF TGTGCCAGCAGCTTAGCACCTTTGGGGCTCGGGGCTTTAGATACGCAGTATTTT - TRBV7-2 many TRBJ2-3
CASSLSLVTGDRHEQYF TGTGCCAGCAGTTTATCGTTGGTTACCGGGGATAGGCACGAGCAGTACTTC - TRBV27 many TRBJ2-7
CASGTGGAGVEQFF TGTGCCAGCGGAACAGGGGGCGCGGGTGTTGAGCAGTTCTTC TRBD1 TRBV28 - TRBJ2-1
CASLKRRDNEQFF TGTGCCAGCCTGAAGCGACGGGACAATGAGCAGTTCTTC - TRBV6-1 many TRBJ2-1
CASSPPRRVLYNEQFF TGTGCCAGCTCACCACCGAGGCGGGTTCTCTACAATGAGCAGTTCTTC - TRBV18 many TRBJ2-1
CAISDTNTHEQFF TGTGCCATCAGCGACACCAATACCCATGAGCAGTTCTTC - TRBV10-3 - TRBJ2-1
CSARLRHQETQYF TGCAGTGCTAGATTGAGGCACCAAGAGACCCAGTACTTC - TRBV20-1 - TRBJ2-5